This TCR beta chain was documented in a study of beta chain features in type 1 diabetes (dated 2018 in TCRdb). Regarding the complete study: Patients and healthy donors did not differ in mean age, gender distribution, total cell number or subset yield. Across all samples, approximately 98,000,000 sorted cells were examined, and cell number per subset correlated strongly with RNA yield. In the study, recently diagnosed type 1 diabetes patients and matched healthy donors were compared on the TCRB repertoires of their sorted circulating CD4+ T cell subsets. Whereas all 28 donors provided naive and central memory subsets, regulatory and stem cell-like memory subsets were isolated from just 8 patients and about eight healthy donors.

From the germline V gene, CDR1 is SGHTA and CDR2 is FQGNSA. The CDR3 measures 13 amino acids from cysteine to phenylalanine. Only the CDR3 DNA is retained, 39 bases long and in frame from the first base. At the junction V is shortened by 7 bases and J by 2 bases; bases outside the gene matches: 4. Each donor gave one peripheral blood draw, averaging approximately 110 mL, which was collected into heparinised tubes. Naive, central memory, regulatory and stem cell-like memory CD4+ T cells were sorted on a BD FACSAria II using a panel including CD45RO, CCR7, CD25, CD127, CD95 and CD27. Every sorted population had a purity above 95%. PBMCs were isolated immediately by Lymphoprep density gradient centrifugation and stained directly without culture. To minimize batch effects, samples were stained and sorted in pairs, one healthy donor with one patient per experiment. Turning to this clone: Its binding antigen is unknown. The sample holds no much larger clone one base away, and base qualities are not on file.

Broad study findings and their caveats: Fewer insertions and more nucleotide deletions at VDJ recombination sites were observed in patients with type 1 diabetes, implying thymic rearrangement abnormalities. The naive, central memory and regulatory TCRB repertoires appeared to resemble one another more closely among patients than among healthy donors. Because small numbers of individuals were included in the HLA sub-analyses, any influence of HLA type on TCRB rearrangement was left unresolved. Shorter templates might have been favored by PCR, but patient and control samples were amplified and corrected together, so both groups would have been affected equally by any skew. A moderate but significant shortening of TCRB CDR3 length was observed in type 1 diabetes patients in all four CD4+ subsets. Because cDNA rather than genomic DNA was sequenced, highly expressing activated cells could have been over-represented, although no difference in activation and CD3 levels was found between groups.

The entire amount of isolated RNA was reverse transcribed using the High Capacity cDNA Reverse Transcription Kit, so the sequenced TCRB transcripts were expressed ones. For stem cell-like memory T cell samples, survey-depth immunoSEQ sequencing was used, averaging around 1 million total reads per sample. Sorted cells were lysed in RLT buffer, and RNA was extracted using DNase-treated RNeasy Micro or Mini kits according to cell number. To prevent cross-contamination, each cell subset was processed individually, whereas patient and healthy donor samples were processed jointly. Using the immunoSEQ multiplex PCR, TCRB sequences were amplified from cDNA into 87-bp fragments spanning the CDR3 region. The amplicons were sequenced using the Illumina HiSeq platform. As for the authors' bioinformatics: PCR bias was computationally corrected using synthetic template baselines, reads within Hamming distance 2 were collapsed, and singletons that could not be merged were discarded. Reads were aligned against IMGT to assign V, D and J genes, CDR3 length and insertions or deletions at six rearrangement sites. Clonotype counts were normalized to sorted cell number within each subset before computing true diversity and Gini coefficients with the tcR R package. The overlap coefficient, calculated on TCRB nucleotide sequences, was used to measure repertoire sharing. Here the immuneACCESS table is served through TCRdb, limited to in-frame sequences with V and J called. Missing clones are a known gap in these copies; in checked studies unresolved V genes cover under half, and the rest lacks a known reason. V and J calls and clone size are given by that table; D and trimming were obtained from the DNA. The sample has tens of thousands of clones on record, 30% to 35% of them singletons. Clones ranked in the top ten supply 0.45% of the sample.

The source is a woman between 18 and 29 years old in good health. The rearranged segments are TRBV7-2 and TRBJ1-2, with TRBD1 matching 7 junction bases. What was sequenced was stem cell memory CD4+ T cells from blood. According to the study, the label for this sample's cell subset or site signals: stem cell-like memory CD4+ T cells. The CDR3 has the sequence CASTRDSNYGYTF. The DNA sequence is given as TGTGCCAGCACCAGGGACAGCAACTATGGCTACACCTTC.